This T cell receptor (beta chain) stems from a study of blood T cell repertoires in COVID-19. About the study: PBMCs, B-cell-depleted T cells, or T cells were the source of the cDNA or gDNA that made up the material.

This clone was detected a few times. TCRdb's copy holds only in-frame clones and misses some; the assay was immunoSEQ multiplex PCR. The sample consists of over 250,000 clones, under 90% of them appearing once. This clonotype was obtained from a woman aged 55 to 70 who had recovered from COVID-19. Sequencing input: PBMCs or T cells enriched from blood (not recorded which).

The CDR3 sequence: CASSLAVPGNSPLHF. The CDR3 nucleotides are TGTGCCAGCAGTTTAGCTGTCCCGGGGAATTCACCCCTCCACTTT. The chain employs TRBV27 and TRBJ1-6; D uncertain. Trimming took off 2 bases at V and 7 bases at J, with 12 bases between the two ends. The CDR3 totals 15 residues. Germline V lookup: CDR1 MNHEY, CDR2 SMNVEV (reference sequence).